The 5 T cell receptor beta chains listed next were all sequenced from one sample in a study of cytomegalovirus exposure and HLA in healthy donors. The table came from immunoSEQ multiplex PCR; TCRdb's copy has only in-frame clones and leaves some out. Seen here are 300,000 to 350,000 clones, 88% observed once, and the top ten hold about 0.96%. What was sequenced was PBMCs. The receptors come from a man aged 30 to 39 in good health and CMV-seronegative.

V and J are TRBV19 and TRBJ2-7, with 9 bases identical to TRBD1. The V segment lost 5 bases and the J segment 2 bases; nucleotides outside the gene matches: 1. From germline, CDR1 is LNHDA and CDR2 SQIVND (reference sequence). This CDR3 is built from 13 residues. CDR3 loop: CASSGTGTYEQYF. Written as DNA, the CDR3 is TGTGCCAGTAGTGGGACAGGGACCTACGAGCAGTACTTC. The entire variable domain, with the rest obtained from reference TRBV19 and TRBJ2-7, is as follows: DGGITQSPKYLFRKEGQNVTLSCEQNLNHDAMYWYRQDPGQGLRLIYYSQIVNDFQKGDIAEGYSVSREKKESFPLTVTSAQKNPTAFYLCASSGTGTYEQYFGPGTRLTVT.

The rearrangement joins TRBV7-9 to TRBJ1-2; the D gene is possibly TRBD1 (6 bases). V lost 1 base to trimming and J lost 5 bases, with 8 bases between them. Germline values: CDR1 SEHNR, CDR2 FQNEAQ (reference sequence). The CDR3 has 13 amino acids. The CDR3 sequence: CASSLGTAYGYTF. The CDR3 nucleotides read TGTGCCAGCAGCTTAGGGACAGCTTATGGCTACACCTTC.

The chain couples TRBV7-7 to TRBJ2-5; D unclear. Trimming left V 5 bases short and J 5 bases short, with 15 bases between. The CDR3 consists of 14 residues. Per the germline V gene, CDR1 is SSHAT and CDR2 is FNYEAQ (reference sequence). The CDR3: CASSPYAPEETQYF. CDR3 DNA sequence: TGTGCCAGCAGCCCCTATGCGCCCGAGGAGACCCAGTACTTC.

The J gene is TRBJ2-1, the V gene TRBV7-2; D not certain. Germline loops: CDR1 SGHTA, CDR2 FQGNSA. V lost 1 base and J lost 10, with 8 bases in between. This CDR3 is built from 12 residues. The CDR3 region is CASSLVVREQFF. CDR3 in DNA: TGTGCCAGCAGCTTAGTGGTCCGGGAGCAGTTCTTC.

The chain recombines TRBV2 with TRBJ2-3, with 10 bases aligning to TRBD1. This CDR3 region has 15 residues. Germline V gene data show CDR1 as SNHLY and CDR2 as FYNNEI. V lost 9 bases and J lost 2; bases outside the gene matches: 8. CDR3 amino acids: CARETGQGTTDTQYF. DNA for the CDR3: TGTGCCAGGGAGACGGGACAGGGGACCACAGATACGCAGTATTTT.